Listed below are T cell receptor beta chains from one sample, sequenced in a study of blood T cell repertoires in COVID-19. Profiled with immunoSEQ multiplex PCR; TCRdb holds only in-frame clones, not every one. The table records about 180,000 clones, approximately 78% of them present only once. The source material was peripheral blood. These receptors came from a woman of 80 years or more with COVID-19, enrolled during active disease. The CDR3 runs from the conserved cysteine through the conserved F or W. D genes are given only for firm matches. Clone size, where shown, is once, few, many, or a class for clones that have expanded.

D gene	clone size	V gene	J gene	CDR3 DNA	CDR3 protein
-	-	TRBV3-1/TRBV3-2	TRBJ1-3	TGTGCCAGCAGCGCCTTGCAATTCGGGGGAAACACCATATATTTT	CASSALQFGGNTIYF
TRBD2	-	TRBV5-1	TRBJ2-1	TGCGCCAGCAGCTTGGGGACTAGCGGAGAGCAGTTCTTC	CASSLGTSGEQFF
TRBD1	-	TRBV11-1	TRBJ2-7	TGTGCCAGCAGCCTAGCCGGGACAGCCTACGAGCAGTACTTC	CASSLAGTAYEQYF
-	-	TRBV24-1	TRBJ1-5	TGTGCCACCAGTGATCAGGGAGGGCAGCCCCAGCATTTT	CATSDQGGQPQHF
TRBD1	-	TRBV9	TRBJ2-3	TGTGCCAGCAGCGTAGGGGACAGGGGGCTGGGCACAGATACGCAGTATTTT	CASSVGDRGLGTDTQYF
TRBD2	-	TRBV5-1	TRBJ2-7	TGCGCCAGCAGCTTGGACCAGCGGGAGTGGGACGAGCAGTACTTC	CASSLDQREWDEQYF
-	-	TRBV12-3/TRBV12-4	TRBJ2-7	TGTGCCAGCAGACTCGACGGGGTATACGAGCAGTACTTC	CASRLDGVYEQYF
-	-	TRBV7-9	TRBJ1-6	TGTGCCAGCAGCTTAGGGACAGTCAACAATAATTCACCCCTCCACTTT	CASSLGTVNNNSPLHF
TRBD2	-	TRBV28	TRBJ2-7	TGTGCCAGCAGTCCAAGTCCCCCGGGACTAGCGGGTTATCCTCAACAAAAAAACCCCTACGAGCAGTACTTC	CASSPSPPGLAGYPQQKNPYEQYF
-	-	TRBV2	TRBJ1-4	TGTGCCAGCAGGGTCAGGGCAACTAATGAAAAACTGTTTTTT	CASRVRATNEKLFF
TRBD2	few	TRBV6-5	TRBJ2-3	TGTGCCAGCACCAAGCGGGGGGGTAGCACAGATACGCAGTATTTT	CASTKRGGSTDTQYF
-	-	TRBV29-1	TRBJ1-2	TGCAGCGTTGAAGGGGGCGCGGGCTACACCTTC	CSVEGGAGYTF
-	-	TRBV28	TRBJ1-5	TGTGCCAGCATACCGGGGGTGGAGTATCAGCCCCAGCATTTT	CASIPGVEYQPQHF
-	-	TRBV2	TRBJ2-5	TGTGCCAGCAGTTGGGGACGGAGGGAAGAGACCCAGTACTTC	CASSWGRREETQYF
-	once	TRBV7-2	TRBJ2-7	TGTGCCAGCAGCACGAACAGGCTCAGCTACGAGCAGTACTTC	CASSTNRLSYEQYF
TRBD1	-	TRBV11-3	TRBJ2-1	TGTGCCAGCAGCAGGTGGGGACAGGGATTAAGTGAGCAGTTCTTC	CASSRWGQGLSEQFF
-	-	TRBV14	TRBJ1-2	TGTGCCAGCAGCCAAGCTCAAGTGGGAGGACGCTACACCTTC	CASSQAQVGGRYTF
-	-	TRBV7-2	TRBJ2-5	TGTGCCAGCAGCTTAGGTGTGGATTGGACTTCCCAGACCCAGTACTTC	CASSLGVDWTSQTQYF
-	-	TRBV4-1	TRBJ1-2	TGCGCCAGCAGCCAAGATCCAGGGTTTTGGAACTATGGCTACACCTTC	CASSQDPGFWNYGYTF
TRBD1	-	TRBV2	TRBJ1-2	TGTGCCAGCAGTAGGGGGACAGATTATGGCTACACCTTC	CASSRGTDYGYTF